These 6 T cell receptor beta chains came from one sample sequenced in a study of regulatory T cells in long-lasting Graves disease. For TCR beta, libraries came from iRepertoire HTBI primers and Arm-PCR of CDR3 regions. One entry per CDR3 protein results from TCRdb running MiXCR on the multiplex PCR reads. Here the sample spans about 620,000 distinct CDR3 sequences, around 15% being singletons. Specified time point: newly diagnosed GD, antithyroid drugs for less than 3 months. Construction of the TCR library relied on RNA isolated from PBMCs. The same sample was also used in a study of T cells in Graves' hyperthyroidism and ophthalmopathy.

Sample: peripheral blood mononuclear cells (PBMCs), taken at new diagnosis, from a patient treated with antithyroid drugs. All receptors come from a woman aged 30 to 39 with Graves disease.

V is TRBV29-1 and J is TRBJ2-7, with D perhaps TRBD2 (6 bases). V lost 7 bases to trimming and J lost 6 bases, with 16 bases between them. The CDR3 totals 12 residues. Germline V gene sequence: CDR1 SQVTM, CDR2 ANQGSEA. This CDR3 reads CSALRTGGEQYF. In DNA form, the CDR3 reads TGCAGCGCCTTGAGGACCGGGGGCGAGCAGTACTTC.

This clonotype was counted at least ten times. This chain links TRBV7-9 with TRBJ1-1; TRBD1 aligns across 8 bases. There are 15 residues in the CDR3. Per the germline V gene, CDR1 is SEHNR and CDR2 is FQNEAQ (reference sequence). V lost 5 bases to trimming and J lost 9 bases; unmatched junction nucleotides: 14. For the CDR3, the DNA is TGTGCCAGCAGCACGGCGGTGGGGACAGGCTTGAAAGCTTTCTTT. The encoded protein is CASSTAVGTGLKAFF.

Worth noting for this clonotype: This likely came from a read error, as a far larger clone is one base away. The rearrangement links TRBV12-3 or TRBV12-4 to TRBJ2-5, with 9 nucleotides matching TRBD2. The CDR3 loop spans 15 amino acids. The V gene end was trimmed by 3 bases and the J gene end by 10 bases; junction bases not matched to a gene: 12. The CDR3 region has the DNA TGTGCCAGCAGTTTTGGGGCTAGCGGGACGTCAGGCCAGTACTTC. Translation gives CASSFGASGTSGQYF.

This clonotype was detected many times. The rearrangement uses TRBV5-1 and TRBJ2-7; 9 bases agree with TRBD1. Germline CDR1 reads SGHRS; CDR2 reads YFSETQ. The CDR3 has 14 residues. V lost 0 bases, J lost 8 bases, and 6 bases stayed unmatched. The CDR3 region is CASSLGDRAYKQYF. DNA for the CDR3: TGCGCCAGCAGCTTGGGGGACAGGGCGTACAAGCAGTACTTC.

This clonotype was picked up many times. The chain carries TRBV6-2 or TRBV6-3 and TRBJ2-1; 7 bases fit TRBD1. J lost 5 bases, V lost 2 bases, and 6 bases had no gene match. Germline-derived CDR1 and CDR2 are MNHEY and SVGEGT. CDR3 length equals 15 residues. As DNA, the CDR3 is TGTGCCAGCAGTTACGACAGGGCAGCCAACAATGAGCAGTTCTTC. Translation gives CASSYDRAANNEQFF.

V is TRBV19 and J is TRBJ1-5; D unresolved. Germline V gene data show CDR1 as LNHDA and CDR2 as SQIVND (reference sequence). Trimming pared 1 base from V and 2 bases from J, leaving 12 bases between. The CDR3 consists of 16 residues. The CDR3 DNA sequence: TGTGCCAGTAGTATAGTTCCAGCAGGAGGCAATCAGCCCCAGCATTTT. Its translation is CASSIVPAGGNQPQHF.